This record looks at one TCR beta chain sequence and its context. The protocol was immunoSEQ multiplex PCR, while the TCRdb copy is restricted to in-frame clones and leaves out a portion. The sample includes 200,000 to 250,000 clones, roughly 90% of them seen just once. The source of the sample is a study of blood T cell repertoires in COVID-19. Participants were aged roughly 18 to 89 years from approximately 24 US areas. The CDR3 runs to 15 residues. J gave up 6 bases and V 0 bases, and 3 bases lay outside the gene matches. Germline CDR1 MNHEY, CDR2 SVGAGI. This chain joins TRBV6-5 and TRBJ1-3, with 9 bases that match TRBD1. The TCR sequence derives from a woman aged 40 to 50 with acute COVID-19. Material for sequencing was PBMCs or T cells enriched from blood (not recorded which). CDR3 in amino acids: CASSYSGQGANTIYF. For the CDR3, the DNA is TGTGCCAGCAGTTACTCGGGACAGGGCGCAAACACCATATATTTT.